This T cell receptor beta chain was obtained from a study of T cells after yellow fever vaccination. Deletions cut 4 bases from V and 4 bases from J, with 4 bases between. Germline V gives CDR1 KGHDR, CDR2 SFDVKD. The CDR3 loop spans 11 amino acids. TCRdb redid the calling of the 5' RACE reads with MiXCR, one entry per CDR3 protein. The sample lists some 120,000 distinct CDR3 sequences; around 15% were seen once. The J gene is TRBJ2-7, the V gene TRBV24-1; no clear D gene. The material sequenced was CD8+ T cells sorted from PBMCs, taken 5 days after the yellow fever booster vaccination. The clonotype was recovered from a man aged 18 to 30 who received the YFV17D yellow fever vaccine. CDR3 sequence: CATSEPYEQYF. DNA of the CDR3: TGTGCCACCAGTGAGCCTTACGAGCAGTACTTC.